The 23 T cell receptor beta chains reported below all come from one sample, sequenced in a study of PD-L1 blockade in urothelial cancer. Method: immunoSEQ multiplex PCR; TCRdb's copy keeps in-frame clones and lacks some. The table lists 84,000 or so clones, roughly 84% of them singletons, with around 15% in the top ten. Time point indicated: pretreatment peripheral blood. The specimen was PBMCs, collected around atezolizumab (anti-PD-L1) treatment. These receptors were collected from a man aged 60 to 75 with urothelial cancer.

The rearrangement uses TRBV11-3 and TRBJ2-5; 9 bases are a match to TRBD2. CDR3 length: 15 amino acids. The trim removed 0 bases at V and 4 bases at J, leaving 3 bases unmatched. Germline assignment: CDR1 SGHNT and CDR2 YENEEA. The CDR3 DNA sequence: TGTGCCAGCAGCTTAGAGGGCGGGAGGGGAGAGACCCAGTACTTC. This encodes CASSLEGGRGETQYF.

The chain employs TRBV7-8 and TRBJ2-7, with 8 bases aligning to TRBD1. The CDR3 has 17 residues. Trimming at V came to 5 bases and at J to 4 bases, leaving 16 bases not matched to a gene. The germline V gene has CDR1 SGHVS and CDR2 FQNEAQ. This CDR3 is CASSKGVTGQGKYEQYF. CDR3 DNA sequence: TGTGCCAGCAGCAAGGGGGTTACTGGACAGGGCAAATACGAGCAGTACTTC.

The chain links TRBV5-1 to TRBJ2-7, with 7 bases that match TRBD2. The CDR3 covers 16 residues. With 0 bases clipped from V and 5 bases from J, the junction kept 11 bases outside the gene matches. Germline assignment: CDR1 SGHRS and CDR2 YFSETQ. The CDR3 here is CASSLDGRGSLDEQYF. DNA of the CDR3: TGCGCCAGCAGCTTGGATGGGCGGGGGTCACTTGACGAGCAGTACTTC. Drawing the rest from reference TRBV5-1 and TRBJ2-7, the complete variable domain is KAGVTQTPRYLIKTRGQQVTLSCSPISGHRSVSWYQQTPGQGLQFLFEYFSETQRNKGNFPGRFSGRQFSNSRSEMNVSTLELGDSALYLCASSLDGRGSLDEQYFGPGTRLTVT.

The rearrangement links TRBV9 to TRBJ2-1; 10 bases agree with TRBD2. In germline, CDR1 is SGDLS, CDR2 YYNGEE. This CDR3 comprises 15 residues. After removal of 0 bases from V and 12 bases from J, the junction contained 9 bases not matched to a gene. The CDR3, as DNA: TGTGCCAGCAGCGTAGCTGGAGGGGCTAGCGGGAGGCAGTTCTTC. This gives the protein CASSVAGGASGRQFF.

The DNA of the CDR3 is TGTGCCAGCGCCCGCGGGAGGGCCAACAATGAGCAGTTCTTC. Protein: CASARGRANNEQFF. The genes are TRBV9 and TRBJ2-1; 9 bases are shared with TRBD2. Germline assignment: CDR1 SGDLS and CDR2 YYNGEE. V dropped 7 bases and J dropped 5; count of bases not matched to a gene: 7. The length of the CDR3 is 14 residues.

This sequence joins TRBV11-2 and TRBJ2-5, with a weak D call TRBD1 (6 bases). The V end was cut by 5 bases, the J end by 5 bases, with 18 bases between. This CDR3 is 15 amino acids long. The germline V gene has CDR1 SGHAT and CDR2 FQNNGV. The CDR3: CASSIGGEALETQYF. CDR3 in DNA: TGTGCCAGCAGCATAGGGGGAGAGGCCCTGGAGACCCAGTACTTC.

The chain recombines TRBV27 with TRBJ2-3, with D tentatively TRBD2 (5 bases). V gave up 6 bases and J gave up 2 bases, with 15 bases separating them. There are 15 residues in the CDR3. Germline V gene data show CDR1 as MNHEY and CDR2 as SMNVEV (reference sequence). The CDR3 is CASRNGAGPTDTQYF. The CDR3 DNA reads as TGTGCCAGCAGGAATGGCGCGGGCCCCACAGATACGCAGTATTTT.

This CDR3 reads CASSPRPLGQGSGELFF. CDR3 DNA sequence: TGTGCCAGCTCACCACGTCCCCTGGGACAGGGGTCCGGGGAGCTGTTTTTT. The chain couples TRBV18 to TRBJ2-2; the match to TRBD1 covers 10 bases. The germline V gene has CDR1 KGHSH and CDR2 LQKENI. Trimming removed 1 base from V and 6 bases from J; junction bases left unmatched: 8. The CDR3 spans 17 residues.

The V and J genes are TRBV27 and TRBJ1-2; 12 bases match TRBD1. Germline V CDR1 and CDR2: MNHEY, SMNVEV (reference sequence). The CDR3 runs to 19 residues. The V and J ends lost 7 bases and 6 bases, in that order; junction bases with no gene match: 21. The CDR3 region is CASMRVFESLGQGADGYTF. The CDR3 DNA reads TGTGCCAGCATGAGGGTCTTTGAATCACTGGGACAGGGGGCGGATGGCTACACCTTC.

The gene calls are TRBV7-4 and TRBJ2-3, with 10 bases that match TRBD1. Germline CDR1 reads SGHVT; CDR2 reads SQSDAQ. J gave up 6 bases and V 6 bases, and 9 bases lay outside the gene matches. This CDR3 is 15 amino acids long. The CDR3 sequence is CASSTRDRGDDTQYF. Here the CDR3 DNA reads TGTGCCAGCAGTACCCGGGACAGGGGTGACGATACGCAGTATTTT.

The J gene is TRBJ1-6, the V gene TRBV12-5; 7 bases map to TRBD1. The CDR3 extends over 14 amino acids. CDR1 LGHNT and CDR2 FRNRAP come from the germline V gene. V shed 5 bases and J 9 bases; nucleotides not matched to a gene: 7. The CDR3 spells CASGRQGLGSPLHF. The CDR3 region has the DNA TGTGCTAGTGGTCGACAGGGTTTGGGTTCACCCCTCCACTTT.

V usage is TRBV4-1 and J usage is TRBJ2-3, with no clear D. Germline V lookup: CDR1 MGHRA, CDR2 YSYEKL. V was cut by 0 bases and J by 4 bases, with 5 bases left in between. The CDR3 consists of 13 residues. The CDR3 region is CASSQDSADTQYF. The CDR3 DNA reads as TGCGCCAGCAGCCAAGATTCCGCAGATACGCAGTATTTT.

The CDR3 region is CASSMFTSGQVFSEKLFF. CDR3 coding DNA: TGTGCCAGTAGTATGTTTACATCCGGACAGGTATTTAGTGAAAAACTGTTTTTT. The J gene is TRBJ1-4, the V gene TRBV19, with 7 positions matching TRBD1. Trimming at V came to 3 bases and at J to 7 bases, leaving 17 bases not matched to a gene. The CDR3 is 18 amino acids. Germline-derived CDR1 and CDR2 are LNHDA and SQIVND (reference sequence).

The chain carries TRBV5-1 and TRBJ2-5; D is ambiguous. Germline assignment: CDR1 SGHRS and CDR2 YFSETQ. The CDR3 runs 12 residues. Deletions cut 1 base from V and 4 bases from J, with 5 bases between. DNA of the CDR3: TGCGCCAGCAGCTTGACTCGAGAGACCCAGTACTTC. This translates into CASSLTRETQYF.

This sequence joins TRBV6-4 and TRBJ1-5; maybe TRBD1 (5 bases). V dropped 2 bases and J dropped 7 bases, with 12 bases sitting between them. Germline lookup yields CDR1 MRHNA and CDR2 SNTAGT. CDR3 length: 14 residues. Written as DNA, the CDR3 is TGTGCCAGCAGTGACGGAGTCACAGGACAGCCCCAGCATTTT. It encodes CASSDGVTGQPQHF.

The V gene is TRBV4-1, the J gene TRBJ2-7; D is perhaps TRBD2 (5 bases). The CDR3 covers 15 residues. With 6 bases removed from V and 6 bases from J, the gap between germline ends came to 21 bases. Germline V gives CDR1 MGHRA, CDR2 YSYEKL. As DNA, the CDR3 is TGCGCCAGCAGAAGGACTCTTCAGGACTCTTCCGAGCAGTACTTC. As protein: CASRRTLQDSSEQYF.

CDR3 nucleotide sequence: TGTGCCAGCAGCTTAGGGACAGCTCCGTACCAAGAGACCCAGTACTTC. The encoded protein is CASSLGTAPYQETQYF. The gene calls are TRBV7-2 and TRBJ2-5; tentatively, D is TRBD1 (6 bases). The V and J ends lost 1 base and 0 bases respectively, with 12 bases between them. Germline CDR1 is SGHTA and CDR2 is FQGNSA. The CDR3 spans 16 residues.

The genes are TRBV11-3 and TRBJ1-1, with D unclear. Trimming removed 4 bases from V and 2 bases from J, with 14 bases in between. Germline V gives CDR1 SGHNT, CDR2 YENEEA. This CDR3 has 15 residues. The chain's CDR3 is CASSYRPRGNTEAFF. DNA for the CDR3: TGTGCCAGCAGCTACCGTCCCAGAGGCAACACTGAAGCTTTCTTT.

This chain links TRBV28 with TRBJ2-2, with TRBD1 as a possible D gene (6 bases). Germline loops: CDR1 MDHEN, CDR2 SYDVKM. The CDR3 contains 19 residues. Trimming removed 2 bases from V and 0 bases from J, with 19 bases in between. Here the CDR3 DNA reads TGTGCCAGCAGTTTAGGCCCGTGGGGGCGCAGGACGAACACCGGGGAGCTGTTTTTT. Translating gives CASSLGPWGRRTNTGELFF.

The V and J genes are TRBV7-8 and TRBJ2-5; unclear D gene. This CDR3 has 14 amino acids. Trimming stripped 5 bases from V and 5 bases from J, with 15 bases between. The germline V gene encodes CDR1 SGHVS and CDR2 FQNEAQ. The CDR3 spells CASSPNLGRETQYF. CDR3 coding DNA: TGTGCCAGCAGCCCTAATTTGGGCCGCGAGACCCAGTACTTC.

The chain is built from TRBV14 and TRBJ1-2, with D unresolved. The CDR3 sequence is 13 residues long. Between the trimmed V and J ends, which lost 1 base and 3 bases, there was a span of 6 bases. CDR1 SGHDN and CDR2 FVKESK come from the germline V gene. The CDR3 DNA sequence: TGTGCCAGCAGCCAAGTCACAGACTATGGCTACACCTTC. Translating it yields CASSQVTDYGYTF.

The V and J genes are TRBV7-9 and TRBJ1-5; D call uncertain. CDR3 length: 16 residues. Germline loops: CDR1 SEHNR, CDR2 FQNEAQ (reference sequence). Between the trimmed V and J ends, which lost 0 bases and 6 bases, there was a span of 15 bases. CDR3 loop: CASSLATGSSRQPQHF. The DNA of the CDR3 is TGTGCCAGCAGCTTAGCCACGGGGTCATCTCGTCAGCCCCAGCATTTT.

This chain links TRBV18 with TRBJ2-1, with TRBD2 as a possible D gene (5 bases). This CDR3 has 18 residues. V gave up 6 bases and J gave up 2 bases, with 23 bases separating them. Germline V gene data show CDR1 as KGHSH and CDR2 as LQKENI. CDR3 in amino acids: CASSRYPGTAEPYNEQFF. DNA for the CDR3: TGTGCCAGCTCCAGATACCCCGGTACAGCGGAACCCTACAATGAGCAGTTCTTC.